The 24 T cell receptor beta chains in this list originate from one sample, sequenced in a study of naive and memory T cell subsets. An oligonucleotide containing a UMI was ligated to the 3' end of TCR cDNA. Ligated cDNA underwent four rounds of PCR with nested alpha and beta constant region primers and SP2. Each CDR3 protein gets one entry after TCRdb re-called the UMI-ligation and nested PCR reads with MiXCR. The sample has more than 20,000 distinct CDR3 sequences; roughly 5.4% are singletons. Material for sequencing was blood. All receptors come from an adult in good health.

This clonotype was detected many times. The chain couples TRBV6-2 or TRBV6-3 to TRBJ2-1, with TRBD2 as a possible D gene (5 bases). Germline V gives CDR1 MNHEY, CDR2 SVGEGT. V was clipped by 7 bases and J by 0 bases, with 7 bases between them. The CDR3 contains 13 residues. In DNA, the CDR3 is TGTGCCAGCACCCGGGACTCCTACAATGAGCAGTTCTTC. Amino acids: CASTRDSYNEQFF.

This clonotype was picked up many times. V usage is TRBV28 and J usage is TRBJ2-3, with a tentative D call TRBD2 (6 bases). The germline V and J ends were trimmed by 6 bases and 11 bases, with 18 bases remaining between them. There are 13 residues in the CDR3. Per the germline V gene, CDR1 is MDHEN and CDR2 is SYDVKM. The chain's CDR3 is CASRVLGSGRQYF. The CDR3 DNA follows: TGTGCCAGCAGAGTCTTGGGGAGCGGGCGGCAGTATTTT.

This clonotype was found many times. The chain is built from TRBV29-1 and TRBJ1-1; D not certain. Between the trimmed V and J ends, which lost 0 bases and 11 bases, there was a span of 13 bases. CDR1 is SQVTM and CDR2 is ANQGSEA in the germline V gene. CDR3 size: 12 residues. For the CDR3, the DNA is TGCAGCGTTGAAGATCCGCGGGGTATGGCTTTCTTT. Its protein is CSVEDPRGMAFF.

This clonotype has a count of ten or more. The CDR3 here is CSARAGDDLHF. The DNA of the CDR3 is TGCAGTGCTAGAGCCGGGGACGATCTCCACTTT. V gene TRBV20-1 combines with J gene TRBJ1-6, with D possibly TRBD1 on 5 matching bases. There are 11 residues in the CDR3. Germline values: CDR1 DFQATT, CDR2 SNEGSKA (reference sequence). The V gene lost 1 base and the J gene lost 16 bases, with 11 bases spanning the gap.

In this sample, this clonotype turned up many times. The CDR3 region has the DNA TGCGCCAGTCACCAGGGGACAAACTACGAGCAGTACTTC. Its protein is CASHQGTNYEQYF. The genes are TRBV5-1 and TRBJ2-7; the D gene is possibly TRBD1 (6 bases). Trimming took 8 bases from V and 3 from J, leaving 15 bases between them. This CDR3 is 13 amino acids long. Germline V CDR1 and CDR2: SGHRS, YFSETQ.

This clonotype was seen a handful of times. The chain carries TRBV9 and TRBJ2-7; 10 bases are a match to TRBD1. The CDR3 contains 15 residues. Germline-derived CDR1 and CDR2 are SGDLS and YYNGEE. The junction had 3 bases not matched to a gene; V was cut back by 2 bases and J by 1 base. The CDR3 reads CASSVGTGESYEQYF. As DNA, the CDR3 is TGTGCCAGCAGCGTTGGGACAGGGGAATCCTACGAGCAGTACTTC.

The sample holds many counts of this clonotype. The gene calls are TRBV11-1 and TRBJ1-1; D gene ambiguous. Germline values: CDR1 SGHAT, CDR2 FQDESV (reference sequence). The CDR3 length is 14 residues. The V and J ends lost 2 bases and 1 base respectively, with 8 bases between them. The CDR3 bases are TGTGCCAGCAGCTTACGGAAAGCGAACACTGAAGCTTTCTTT. Residues: CASSLRKANTEAFF.

This clonotype has a count of ten or more. The rearrangement links TRBV7-8 to TRBJ2-7, with TRBD2 matching over 7 bases. This CDR3 contains 15 residues. The V gene's germline CDR1 is SGHVS and CDR2 FQNEAQ. The trim removed 1 base at V and 3 bases at J, leaving 6 bases unmatched. CDR3 sequence: CASSLESSGVYEQYF. CDR3 coding DNA: TGTGCCAGCAGCTTAGAATCTAGCGGCGTCTACGAGCAGTACTTC.

This clonotype was picked up many times. This chain uses TRBV29-1 with TRBJ2-3; maybe TRBD1 (5 bases). V was trimmed by 4 bases and J by 0 bases, leaving 23 bases between them. Germline V gene sequence: CDR1 SQVTM, CDR2 ANQGSEA. The CDR3 is 18 amino acids. The CDR3 loop is CSVVLRKNRGTSTDTQYF. CDR3 sequence (DNA): TGCAGCGTTGTTCTACGGAAAAATAGGGGTACTAGCACAGATACGCAGTATTTT.

This clonotype was seen many times. This rearrangement joins TRBV3-1 to TRBJ2-3, with D tentatively TRBD2 (5 bases). The CDR3 has 12 amino acids. CDR1 is LGHDT and CDR2 is YNNKEL in the germline V gene (reference sequence). The V gene lost 6 bases and the J gene lost 5 bases, with 9 bases spanning the gap. As DNA, the CDR3 is TGTGCCAGCAGTTCGGCGGGAGATACGCAGTATTTT. Encoded protein: CASSSAGDTQYF.

This clonotype was counted ten times or more. V and J are TRBV5-1 and TRBJ2-3; 10 bases match TRBD2. The CDR3 totals 19 residues. The V gene's germline CDR1 is SGHRS and CDR2 YFSETQ. Trimming took 0 bases from V and 1 from J; bases not matched to a gene: 11. The CDR3 spells CASSLDTAGGPLGTDTQYF. The DNA of the CDR3 is TGCGCCAGCAGCTTGGATACAGCGGGAGGGCCATTGGGCACAGATACGCAGTATTTT.

Ten or more counts support this clonotype. The chain has TRBV7-3 and TRBJ2-7, with 8 bases fitting TRBD1. The germline CDR1 and CDR2 sequences are SGHTA and FQGTGA. The CDR3 has 14 amino acids. Trimming removed 3 bases from V and 5 bases from J; junction bases left unmatched: 6. CDR3 DNA sequence: TGTGCCAGCAGCTTGACAGGGGCTGGGAACGAGCAGTACTTC. Translated: CASSLTGAGNEQYF.

This clonotype was seen repeatedly, ten times or more. The chain uses TRBV3-1 and TRBJ2-3; D gene uncertain. Trimming took off 0 bases at V and 3 bases at J, with 7 bases between the two ends. CDR3 length equals 14 residues. The germline CDR1 and CDR2 sequences are LGHDT and YNNKEL (reference sequence). CDR3 coding DNA: TGTGCCAGCAGCCAAGACTACGGGACAGATACGCAGTATTTT. Translated: CASSQDYGTDTQYF.

This clonotype was counted many times. The chain employs TRBV7-6 and TRBJ2-7; the D is unclear. From germline, CDR1 is SGHVS and CDR2 FNYEAQ. CDR3 size: 17 residues. The germline V and J ends were trimmed by 3 bases and 2 bases, with 20 bases remaining between them. The CDR3 nucleotides are TGTGCCAGCAGCTTCCTCCCCCCCAGCGCGTCTGCCTACGAGCAGTACTTC. Amino acid sequence: CASSFLPPSASAYEQYF. The variable domain in full, completed from reference TRBV7-6 and TRBJ2-7, reads GAGVSQSPRYKVTKRGQDVALRCDPISGHVSLYWYRQALGQGPEFLTYFNYEAQQDKSGLPNDRFSAERPEGSISTLTIQRTEQRDSAMYRCASSFLPPSASAYEQYFGPGTRLTVT.

This clonotype was recorded at least ten times. The chain employs TRBV13 and TRBJ2-3; D remains ambiguous. V gave up 5 bases and J gave up 3 bases, with 15 bases separating them. Germline CDR1 reads PRHDT; CDR2 reads FYEKMQ (reference sequence). This CDR3 comprises 15 residues. The CDR3 bases are TGTGCCAGCAGCCCTTACCAGAAGACGACAGATACGCAGTATTTT. Protein: CASSPYQKTTDTQYF. Complete variable domain (other parts from reference TRBV13 and TRBJ2-3): AAGVIQSPRHLIKEKRETATLKCYPIPRHDTVYWYQQGPGQDPQFLISFYEKMQSDKGSIPDRFSAQQFSDYHSELNMSSLELGDSALYFCASSPYQKTTDTQYFGPGTRLTVL.

In its sample, this clonotype ranks as medium-sized. The chain joins TRBV20-1 to TRBJ2-7; 9 bases are a match to TRBD1. Trimming took 6 bases from V and 4 from J; bases not matched to a gene: 4. The CDR3 spans 12 residues. The V gene's germline CDR1 is DFQATT and CDR2 SNEGSKA (reference sequence). CDR3 bases: TGCAGTGCCCCCGGGACAGGGTACGAGCAGTACTTC. Amino acid sequence: CSAPGTGYEQYF.

This clonotype has a count of ten or more. The chain recombines TRBV6-2 or TRBV6-3 with TRBJ1-5, with TRBD1 identical over 7 bases. Per the germline V gene, CDR1 is MNHEY and CDR2 is SVGEGT. This CDR3 has 14 amino acids. J was trimmed by 7 bases and V by 4 bases; bases with no gene match: 7. CDR3 nucleotides: TGTGCCAGCAGTTCGACAGGGACGAACCAGCCCCAGCATTTT. Encoded protein: CASSSTGTNQPQHF.

This clonotype was found many times. At one end the junction does not follow the germline gene, possibly because of a read error. The chain links TRBV6-2 or TRBV6-3 to TRBJ2-7, with D unclear. The germline gives CDR1 MNHEY, CDR2 SVGEGT. CDR3 length: 16 residues. CDR3 nucleotide sequence: TGTGCCAGTAGTTACTCGTTGGCGGAACCCTCCTACGAGCAGTACTTC. This codes for CASSYSLAEPSYEQYF.

A few counts support this clonotype. The chain carries TRBV28 and TRBJ1-1; D remains ambiguous. Trimming shortened V by 6 bases and J by 1 base, and 9 bases separated the two germline ends. Germline loops: CDR1 MDHEN, CDR2 SYDVKM. There are 13 residues in the CDR3. CDR3 coding DNA: TGTGCCAGCAGCTCCAAGCAGAACACTGAAGCTTTCTTT. Protein sequence: CASSSKQNTEAFF.

This clonotype was counted at least ten times. This sequence joins TRBV4-3 and TRBJ2-1, with D perhaps given as TRBD1 or TRBD2 (6 bases each). CDR1 is LGHNA, CDR2 YSLEER, per germline. Trimming left V 1 base short and J 8 bases short, with 9 bases between. This CDR3 spans 13 amino acids. This CDR3 reads CASSQVRGDEQFF. CDR3 nucleotides: TGCGCCAGCAGCCAAGTAAGGGGGGATGAGCAGTTCTTC.

This clonotype was picked up many times. The chain recombines TRBV20-1 with TRBJ2-7; TRBD1 matches at 11 bases. Germline-derived CDR1 and CDR2 are DFQATT and SNEGSKA (reference sequence). CDR3 length equals 14 residues. J lost 9 bases, V lost 2 bases, and 9 bases had no gene match. The CDR3 region is CSARPGQGGRTQYF. CDR3 bases: TGCAGTGCTAGACCGGGACAGGGGGGGAGGACGCAGTACTTC.

The chain joins TRBV28 to TRBJ1-2, with 9 positions matching TRBD1. CDR1 is MDHEN, CDR2 SYDVKM, per germline. The CDR3 length is 15 residues. With V trimmed by 6 bases and J by 8 bases, 13 bases remained unmatched. CDR3 nucleotides: TGTGCCAGCAGCTCGGACAGGGGAACAACTAGGGGCTACACCTTC. Translated, it gives CASSSDRGTTRGYTF.

A few counts support this clonotype. This chain links TRBV5-4 with TRBJ1-4; maybe TRBD1 (5 bases). From germline, CDR1 is SGHNT and CDR2 YYREEE (reference sequence). Trimming took 0 bases from V and 6 from J, leaving 15 bases between them. The CDR3 spans 16 residues. The CDR3 DNA sequence: TGTGCCAGCAGCTTGGCGCTCCCAGGGCGGGATGAAAAACTGTTTTTT. Protein sequence: CASSLALPGRDEKLFF.

The V gene is TRBV19, the J gene TRBJ1-5, with D unresolved. The germline CDR1 and CDR2 sequences are LNHDA and SQIVND (reference sequence). This CDR3 contains 16 residues. With 1 base removed from V and 6 bases from J, the gap between germline ends came to 16 bases. Here the CDR3 DNA reads TGTGCCAGTAGTATAGTGGCATGGGCCCCGGGTCAGCCCCAGCATTTT. Protein sequence: CASSIVAWAPGQPQHF.